These 12 T cell receptor beta chains came from one sample sequenced in a study of regulatory T cells in long-lasting Graves disease (dated by TCRdb to about 2021). To prepare the library, multiplex PCR was applied. The reads were generated on an Illumina HiSeq 4000. TCR beta libraries were built with iRepertoire HTBI primers and Arm-PCR amplification of CDR3 regions. TCRdb passed the public sequencing reads through fastp at Q25 and MiXCR, retaining productive beta sequences. Each entry merges the rows of one CDR3 protein and shows their most common DNA and genes. The table for this sample lists 420,000 or so distinct CDR3 sequences; 15% to 20% of them were counted only once. The leading ten clones occupy 20% to 25% of the sample. In the paper's terms, the time point label means: newly diagnosed GD, antithyroid drugs for less than 3 months. RNA was extracted from PBMCs in TRIzol for both TCR sequencing and RNA sequencing.

These data were likewise used in another study, on T cells in Graves' hyperthyroidism and ophthalmopathy.

This specimen was peripheral blood mononuclear cells (PBMCs), taken at new diagnosis, from a patient treated with antithyroid drugs. Receptor source: a woman aged 18-29 years with Graves disease. Donor details come from another sample of the same person, matched by shared clones.

This clonotype was counted a single time. The rearrangement joins TRBV30 to TRBJ1-1, with D unresolved. V lost 2 bases and J lost 1, with 8 bases in between. CDR3 length: 13 amino acids. Germline CDR1 reads GTSNPN; CDR2 reads SVGIG (reference sequence). The CDR3 region is CAWSQAKNTEAFF. The CDR3 DNA is TGTGCCTGGAGTCAGGCCAAGAACACTGAAGCTTTCTTT.

The sample holds a few counts of this clonotype. One end of the junction does not line up with germline, which may come from a read error. V and J are TRBV7-9 and TRBJ2-1; 10 bases match TRBD2. Looked up from germline, CDR1 is SEHNR and CDR2 is FQNEAQ (reference sequence). The CDR3 contains 16 residues. The CDR3 loop reads CAGSPRAGGGVNEQFF. For the CDR3, the DNA is TGTGCCGGCAGCCCGCGAGCGGGAGGGGGGGTCAATGAGCAGTTCTTC. The full variable domain, with the rest looked up from reference TRBV7-9 and TRBJ2-1, is DTGVSQNPRHKITKRGQNVTFRCDPISEHNRLYWYRQTLGQGPEFLTYFQNEAQLEKSRLLSDRFSAERPKGSFSTLEIQRTEQGDSAMYLCAGSPRAGGGVNEQFFGPGTRLTVL.

The rearrangement links TRBV11-2 to TRBJ1-3; D is uncertain. From germline, CDR1 is SGHAT and CDR2 FQNNGV. The CDR3 length is 12 residues. The germline V and J ends were trimmed by 3 bases and 4 bases, with 4 bases remaining between them. The CDR3 here is CASSFWGNTIYF. The CDR3 region has the DNA TGTGCCAGCAGCTTCTGGGGAAACACCATATATTTT.

V gene TRBV9 combines with J gene TRBJ1-5; maybe TRBD1 (6 bases). V dropped 0 bases and J dropped 3 bases, with 10 bases sitting between them. Germline CDR1 SGDLS, CDR2 YYNGEE. CDR3 length equals 15 residues. The CDR3 DNA reads as TGTGCCAGCAGCGTAGACGGGGGCCCCAATCAGCCCCAGCATTTT. Encoded protein: CASSVDGGPNQPQHF.

The sample holds many counts of this clonotype. The chain's CDR3 is CASSSGTSGMWQFF. The CDR3 DNA reads TGTGCCAGCAGCTCCGGGACTAGCGGGATGTGGCAGTTCTTC. This rearrangement joins TRBV6-2 or TRBV6-3 to TRBJ2-1, with TRBD2 matching over 13 bases. V gave up 6 bases and J gave up 12 bases; unmatched junction bases: 8. The germline gives CDR1 MNHEY, CDR2 SVGEGT. CDR3 length: 14 residues.

In this sample, this clonotype turned up a few times. The chain is built from TRBV12-3 or TRBV12-4 and TRBJ2-6; possibly TRBD1 for D (6 bases). The length of the CDR3 is 18 residues. The V gene lost 2 bases and the J gene lost 1 base, with 15 bases spanning the gap. Written as DNA, the CDR3 is TGTGCCAGCAGTTTAATAACAGGGTGGGCATCTGGGGCCAACGTCCTGACTTTC. It yields the protein CASSLITGWASGANVLTF.

This clonotype was picked up a small number of times. V and J are TRBV9 and TRBJ2-2; no firm D call. The CDR3 runs to 15 residues. With 0 bases removed from V and 4 bases from J, the gap between germline ends came to 10 bases. The germline CDR1 and CDR2 sequences are SGDLS and YYNGEE. For the CDR3, the DNA is TGTGCCAGCAGCGTAGGAGGCTTGGGCACCGGGGAGCTGTTTTTT. Translating it yields CASSVGGLGTGELFF.

This clonotype was counted at least ten times. The chain employs TRBV29-1 and TRBJ2-1, with 7 nucleotides matching TRBD2. V gave up 7 bases and J gave up 0 bases; unmatched junction bases: 6. Germline CDR1 reads SQVTM; CDR2 reads ANQGSEA. The CDR3 is 14 amino acids. The CDR3 DNA reads TGCAGCGGGTCTAGCGGAAGCTCCTACAATGAGCAGTTCTTC. Protein sequence: CSGSSGSSYNEQFF.

In its sample, this clonotype was seen many times. A much larger clonotype is one base distant, so this may be a read error. The rearrangement uses TRBV28 and TRBJ1-1; no clear D. Germline V gives CDR1 MDHEN, CDR2 SYDVKM. The CDR3 length is 14 residues. The CDR3 loop is CANSFPLMNTEAFF. In DNA, the CDR3 is TGTGCCAACAGTTTCCCCTTAATGAACACTGAAGCTTTCTTT.

This clonotype was observed many times. This rearrangement joins TRBV20-1 to TRBJ2-7, with 10 bases identical to TRBD1. V lost 6 bases and J lost 5; bases outside the gene matches: 7. The germline V gene has CDR1 DFQATT and CDR2 SNEGSKA (reference sequence). The CDR3 totals 13 residues. CDR3 coding DNA: TGCAGTGCAGATCCCGGGACAGGGGACGAGCAGTACTTC. This codes for CSADPGTGDEQYF.

This chain joins TRBV18 and TRBJ2-4; D is undetermined. Trimming cost V 3 bases and J 1 base, with 10 bases left between them. CDR1 and CDR2 from the germline V gene are KGHSH and LQKENI. The CDR3 spans 15 residues. The CDR3, as DNA: TGTGCCAGCTCACCCGGAAACGTGGCCAAAAACATTCAGTACTTC. Its protein product is CASSPGNVAKNIQYF.

This clonotype was recorded at least ten times. The chain is built from TRBV29-1 and TRBJ2-1; TRBD1 aligns across 8 bases. The V and J ends lost 4 bases and 9 bases, in that order; junction bases with no gene match: 14. Germline V lookup: CDR1 SQVTM, CDR2 ANQGSEA. CDR3 size: 15 residues. CDR3: CSVANVGQGVSEQFF. As DNA, the CDR3 is TGCAGCGTTGCAAACGTAGGACAGGGAGTTTCTGAGCAGTTCTTC.